A selection of T cell receptor beta chains follows, all from one sample in a study of blood T cell repertoires in COVID-19. Clones were sequenced by immunoSEQ multiplex PCR, and TCRdb holds only the in-frame ones, with some missing. The sample holds 80,000 or so clones, 75% to 90% seen once. Sequencing used peripheral blood. The receptors originated from a woman in her sixties or seventies with acute or convalescent COVID-19. The CDR3 runs from the conserved cysteine through the conserved F or W. Each record gives: CDR3 protein, CDR3 DNA, J gene, V gene, clone size, D gene. D genes are given only for firm matches. Clone size appears in some rows only: once, few, many, or a class for an expanded clone.

CASSLQGVAYEQYF	TGTGCCAGCAGCCTCCAGGGGGTCGCCTACGAGCAGTACTTC	TRBJ2-7	TRBV11-2	-	TRBD1
CASGLSIVVAGNTIYF	TGTGCTAGTGGTTTGTCCATTGTGGTAGCTGGAAACACCATATATTTT	TRBJ1-3	TRBV12-5	-	-
CAISESTDSGVGNSPLHF	TGTGCCATCAGTGAGTCGACAGACAGCGGGGTCGGTAATTCACCCCTCCACTTT	TRBJ1-6	TRBV10-3	-	-
CASSAGRMLSRGYTF	TGTGCCAGCAGCGCGGGACGGATGCTATCTCGTGGCTACACCTTC	TRBJ1-2	TRBV5-4	once	-
CASSFSGTGFSGGHRNTGELFF	TGTGCCAGCAGCTTCTCCGGGACAGGGTTTAGCGGGGGGCACAGGAACACCGGGGAGCTGTTTTTT	TRBJ2-2	TRBV7-3	-	-
CASSLGPDRGGLYGYTF	TGCGCCAGCAGCTTGGGCCCCGACCGTGGCGGCCTATATGGCTACACCTTC	TRBJ1-2	TRBV5-1	-	-
CASSLQVRTPIYEQYF	TGTGCCAGCAGCCTCCAGGTCAGGACACCGATCTACGAGCAGTACTTC	TRBJ2-7	TRBV21-1	-	-
CASPAGGPNTGELFF	TGTGCCTCCCCAGCGGGGGGTCCCAACACCGGGGAGCTGTTTTTT	TRBJ2-2	TRBV6-6	-	TRBD2
CASSTGDSRLYF	TGCGCCAGCAGCACGGGGGACTCCCGGCTGTACTTC	TRBJ2-7	TRBV5-1	few	-
CASSQGTGFHENYGYTF	TGTGCCAGCAGCCAGGGGACAGGGTTTCACGAGAACTATGGCTACACCTTC	TRBJ1-2	TRBV4-2	-	TRBD1
CASSLDPITLNTEAFF	TGTGCCAGCAGCTTAGACCCGATTACTTTGAACACTGAAGCTTTCTTT	TRBJ1-1	TRBV7-2	few	-
CASSAQFGTEAFF	TGTGCCAGCAGTGCACAGTTTGGCACTGAAGCTTTCTTT	TRBJ1-1	TRBV2	-	-
CASSLGAAYNEQFF	TGTGCCAGCAGTTTAGGGGCGGCATACAATGAGCAGTTCTTC	TRBJ2-1	TRBV27	-	-
CASSLSGQQNYGYTF	TGTGCCAGCAGCTTATCGGGACAACAGAACTATGGCTACACCTTC	TRBJ1-2	TRBV4-2	-	-
CASSQDSTFRGQFF	TGTGCCAGCAGCCAAGATTCCACTTTCCGGGGGCAGTTCTTC	TRBJ2-1	TRBV3-1/TRBV3-2	few	-
CASSSYSRTERF	TGTGCCAGCAGCTCCTACTCCCGGACAGAACGCTTC	TRBJ1-2	TRBV7-9	-	-
CASRWGLEFYIQYF	TGTGCCAGCAGATGGGGACTAGAATTTTACATTCAGTACTTC	TRBJ2-4	TRBV6-4	-	TRBD2
CASSQADYPDQPQHF	TGCGCCAGCAGCCAAGCCGACTACCCGGACCAGCCCCAGCATTTT	TRBJ1-5	TRBV4-1	-	-
CASNGQANPRHTQYF	TGTGCCAGCAACGGACAGGCCAATCCCCGTCATACGCAGTATTTT	TRBJ2-3	TRBV6-4	few	TRBD1
CATQVARGPQPQHF	TGTGCCACCCAAGTAGCCAGGGGACCTCAGCCCCAGCATTTT	TRBJ1-5	TRBV15	-	-
CASSLERERGFPYEQYF	TGTGCCAGCAGCTTAGAGAGGGAGCGGGGGTTCCCCTACGAGCAGTACTTC	TRBJ2-7	TRBV7-9	-	TRBD2
CSVGMFWTGGEGYTF	TGCAGCGTTGGGATGTTTTGGACAGGGGGGGAAGGCTACACCTTC	TRBJ1-2	TRBV29-1	-	TRBD1
CASSQTSGGSTDTQYF	TGTGCCAGCAGCCAGACTAGCGGGGGCTCCACAGATACGCAGTATTTT	TRBJ2-3	TRBV7-9	few	TRBD2
CASSDGNGPNTEAFF	TGTGCCAGCAGCGACGGGAACGGACCGAACACTGAAGCTTTCTTT	TRBJ1-1	TRBV7-2	-	-
CASSEGGAGYTF	TGCGCCAGCAGCGAAGGGGGCGCCGGCTACACCTTC	TRBJ1-2	TRBV4-3	-	TRBD1
CASTPVRGNNQPQHF	TGTGCCAGCACCCCTGTTCGGGGTAACAATCAGCCCCAGCATTTT	TRBJ1-5	TRBV6-5	-	-
CASSHGDSYGYTF	TGTGCCAGCAGCCACGGGGACAGCTATGGCTACACCTTC	TRBJ1-2	TRBV14	-	TRBD1